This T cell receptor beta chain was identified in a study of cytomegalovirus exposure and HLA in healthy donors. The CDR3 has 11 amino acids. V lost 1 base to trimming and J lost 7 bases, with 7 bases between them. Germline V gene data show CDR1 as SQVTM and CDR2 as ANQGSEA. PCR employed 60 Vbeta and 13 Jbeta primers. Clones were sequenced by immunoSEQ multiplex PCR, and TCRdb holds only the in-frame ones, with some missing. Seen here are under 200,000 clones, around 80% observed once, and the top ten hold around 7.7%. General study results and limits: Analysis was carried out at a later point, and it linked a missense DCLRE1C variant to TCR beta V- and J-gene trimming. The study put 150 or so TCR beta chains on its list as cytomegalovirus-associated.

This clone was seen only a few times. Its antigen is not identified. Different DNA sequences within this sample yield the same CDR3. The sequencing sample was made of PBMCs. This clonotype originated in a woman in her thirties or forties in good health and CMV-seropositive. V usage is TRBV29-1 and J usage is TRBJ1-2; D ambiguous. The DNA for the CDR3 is TGCAGCGTTGAAGCCGGAGGTGGCTACACCTTC. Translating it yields CSVEAGGGYTF.